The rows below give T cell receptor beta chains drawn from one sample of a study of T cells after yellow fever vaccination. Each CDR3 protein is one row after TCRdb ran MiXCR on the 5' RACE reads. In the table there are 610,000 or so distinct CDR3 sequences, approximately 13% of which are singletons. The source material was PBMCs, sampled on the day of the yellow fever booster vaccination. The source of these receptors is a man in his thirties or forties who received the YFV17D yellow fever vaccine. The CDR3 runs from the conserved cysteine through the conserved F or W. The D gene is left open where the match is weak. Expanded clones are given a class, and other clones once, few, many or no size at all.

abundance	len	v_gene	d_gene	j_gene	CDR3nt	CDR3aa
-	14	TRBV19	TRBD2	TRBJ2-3	TGTGCCAGTACCCCCCCCGGGGGGAGCTATACGCAGTATTTT	CASTPPGGSYTQYF
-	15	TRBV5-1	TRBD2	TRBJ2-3	TGCGCCAGCAGCCGGACTAGCCGAAACACAGATACGCAGTATTTT	CASSRTSRNTDTQYF
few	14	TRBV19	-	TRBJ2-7	TGTGCCAGTAGTATAGCTATAGCACCCTACGAGCAGTACTTC	CASSIAIAPYEQYF
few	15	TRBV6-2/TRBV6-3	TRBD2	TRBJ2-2	TGTGCCAGCAGCCAGGGACTAGCCCTAAGGTTGGAGCTGTTTTTT	CASSQGLALRLELFF
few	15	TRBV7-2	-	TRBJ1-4	TGTGCCAGCAGCTCCGACCGGTTGGTTAATGAAAAACTGTTTTTT	CASSSDRLVNEKLFF
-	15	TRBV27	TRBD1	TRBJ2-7	TGTGCCAGCAGTTTATCGACAGGGGTCACCTACGAGCAGTACTTC	CASSLSTGVTYEQYF
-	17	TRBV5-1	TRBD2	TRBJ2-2	TGCGCCAGCCGAGGACTAGCGGGAAGTCGGAACACCGGGGAGCTGTTTTTT	CASRGLAGSRNTGELFF
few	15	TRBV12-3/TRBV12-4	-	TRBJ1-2	TGTGCCAGCAGTTTGTGGCAGGTAACGCCCTATGGCTACACCTTC	CASSLWQVTPYGYTF
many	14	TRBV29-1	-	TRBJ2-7	TGCAGCGTCAACCGCCGGGACAAGGGCGACGAGCAGTACTTC	CSVNRRDKGDEQYF
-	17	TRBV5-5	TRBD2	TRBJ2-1	TGTGCCAGCAGCTTCCCCCCCGGGGGAGGGTCCTACAATGAGCAGTTCTTC	CASSFPPGGGSYNEQFF
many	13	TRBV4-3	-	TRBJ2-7	TGCGCCAGCAGCCCCACCCTACACGACGAGCAGTACTTC	CASSPTLHDEQYF
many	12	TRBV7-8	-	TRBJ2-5	TGTGCCAGCAGCTACGGACGAGAGACCCAGTACTTC	CASSYGRETQYF
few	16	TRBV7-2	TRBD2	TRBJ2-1	TGTGCCAGCAGTTATACTCCCCGAGGACTAGCGGGAGGGCAGTTCTTC	CASSYTPRGLAGGQFF
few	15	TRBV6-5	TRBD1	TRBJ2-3	TGTGCCAGCAGTCAACTCGGGACAGGCGCAGATACGCAGTATTTT	CASSQLGTGADTQYF
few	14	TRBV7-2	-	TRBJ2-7	TGTGCCAGCAGCCAAGTAGGGTCAGGATACGAGCAGTACTTC	CASSQVGSGYEQYF
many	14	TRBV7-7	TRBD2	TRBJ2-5	TGTGCCAGCAGCCGGAGCGGGAATCAAGAGACCCAGTACTTC	CASSRSGNQETQYF
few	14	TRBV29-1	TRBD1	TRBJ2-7	TGCAGCGCCCCAGGGGGCACCCTCTCCTACGAGCAGTACTTC	CSAPGGTLSYEQYF
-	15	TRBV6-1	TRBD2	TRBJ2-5	TGTGCCAGCAGTGGGGCGGGGGTACCCCAAGAGACCCAGTACTTC	CASSGAGVPQETQYF
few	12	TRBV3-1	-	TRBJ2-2	TGTGCCAGCAGCCAGGACGCTGAGGAGCTGTTTTTT	CASSQDAEELFF
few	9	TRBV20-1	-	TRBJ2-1	TGCAGTGCTCCCCCCTCTAGGGTCTTC	CSAPPSRVF
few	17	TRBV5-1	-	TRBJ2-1	TGCGCCAGCAGCTCCCACTCCGGCGGGAAAGCCTACAATGAGCAGTTCTTC	CASSSHSGGKAYNEQFF
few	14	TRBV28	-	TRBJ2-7	TGTGCCAGCAGTTTTTCGGGGGCCTCCTACGAGCAGTACTTC	CASSFSGASYEQYF
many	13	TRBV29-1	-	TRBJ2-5	TGCAGCGGGAAAGGATGGCCCCAAGAGACCCAGTACTTC	CSGKGWPQETQYF
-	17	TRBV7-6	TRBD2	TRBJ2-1	TGTGCCAGCAGCCACAATGCGCGGGGGGGTTTCTCCAATGAGCAGTTCTTC	CASSHNARGGFSNEQFF
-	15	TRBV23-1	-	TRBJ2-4	TGCGCCAGCAGTAAGCCCAGGGGAACCAAAAACATTCAGTACTTC	CASSKPRGTKNIQYF
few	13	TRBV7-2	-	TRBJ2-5	TGTGCCAGCAGCCGAGACGCCGGGGGGACCCAGTACTTC	CASSRDAGGTQYF
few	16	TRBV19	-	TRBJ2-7	TGTGCCAGTAGTCCAAGGGCGGGGATAGTAGTCTACGAGCAGTACTTC	CASSPRAGIVVYEQYF
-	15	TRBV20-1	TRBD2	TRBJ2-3	TGCAGCGCAACGGGCCTAGCGGGAGTTTCAGATACGCAGTATTTT	CSATGLAGVSDTQYF
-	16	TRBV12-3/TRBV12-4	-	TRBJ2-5	TGTGCCAGCAGTTTAAGGGGGGCACGGGCACAAGAGACCCAGTACTTC	CASSLRGARAQETQYF
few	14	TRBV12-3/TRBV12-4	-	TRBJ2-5	TGTGCCAGCAGGAAGACAGAGTACCAAGAGACCCAGTACTTC	CASRKTEYQETQYF
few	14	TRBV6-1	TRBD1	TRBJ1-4	TGTGCCAGCACATCCGACAGGGGAGTAGGAAAACTGTTTTTT	CASTSDRGVGKLFF
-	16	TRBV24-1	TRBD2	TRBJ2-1	TGTGCCACCAGTGATTATACTAGCGGGTTCCACAATGAGCAGTTCTTC	CATSDYTSGFHNEQFF
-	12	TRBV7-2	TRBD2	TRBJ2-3	TGTGCATTAGCGGGAAGAACAGATACGCAGTATTTT	CALAGRTDTQYF
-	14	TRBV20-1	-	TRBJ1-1	TGCAGTGCTAGAGAGTTCGTGGTGAACACTGAAGCTTTCTTT	CSAREFVVNTEAFF
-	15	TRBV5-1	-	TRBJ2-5	TGCGCCAGCAGCTTCGGGGCAGGGGTCGGAGAGACCCAGTACTTC	CASSFGAGVGETQYF
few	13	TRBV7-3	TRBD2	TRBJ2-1	TGTGCCAGGTCTAGCGGGAGGCTCAATGAGCAGTTCTTC	CARSSGRLNEQFF
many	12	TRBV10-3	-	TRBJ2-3	TGTGCCATCAGTGAGTCGGGTGATACGCAGTATTTT	CAISESGDTQYF
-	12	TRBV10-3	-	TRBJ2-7	TGTGCCATCGCGCCGGCGAAGTACGAGCAGTACTTC	CAIAPAKYEQYF
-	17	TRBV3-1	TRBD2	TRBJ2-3	TGTGCCAGCAGCCAGAGGGCTAGCGGAACTAGCACAGATACGCAGTATTTT	CASSQRASGTSTDTQYF
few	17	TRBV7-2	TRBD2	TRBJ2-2	TGTGCCAGCAGCTTAGTAGTGCTAGCGGGTGTCACCGGGGAGCTGTTTTTT	CASSLVVLAGVTGELFF
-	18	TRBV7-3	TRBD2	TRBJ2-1	TGTGCCAGCAGCCTCGCCGCCCGCGGGAGGGCTTTCGACAATGAGCAGTTCTTC	CASSLAARGRAFDNEQFF
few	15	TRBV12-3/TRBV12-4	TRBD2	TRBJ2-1	TGTGCCAGCAGTTTGGGACTAGAATCGTCCCATGAGCAGTTCTTC	CASSLGLESSHEQFF
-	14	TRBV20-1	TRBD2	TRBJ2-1	TGCAGTGCATTTTCTAGCGGTCGACACAATGAGCAGTTCTTC	CSAFSSGRHNEQFF
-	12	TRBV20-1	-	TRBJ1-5	TGCAGTGCTTCTCTAAACAATCAGCCCCAGCATTTT	CSASLNNQPQHF
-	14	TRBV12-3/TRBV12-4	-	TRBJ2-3	TGTGCCAGCAGTTTCCGCCGAGGTGCAGATACGCAGTATTTT	CASSFRRGADTQYF
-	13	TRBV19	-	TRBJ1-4	TGTGCCAGTTCTGAGACAACTAATGAAAAACTGTTTTTT	CASSETTNEKLFF
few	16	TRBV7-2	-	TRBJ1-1	TGTGCCAGCAGCCCAGAGTCCGCGAATATGAACACTGAAGCTTTCTTT	CASSPESANMNTEAFF
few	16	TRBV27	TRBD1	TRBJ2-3	TGTGCCAGCAGTTTAACCGAGGGGGCCCACACAGATACGCAGTATTTT	CASSLTEGAHTDTQYF
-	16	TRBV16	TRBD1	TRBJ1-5	TGTGCCAGCAGCCTCAGGGGGGCGAATGCCAATCAGCCCCAGCATTTT	CASSLRGANANQPQHF
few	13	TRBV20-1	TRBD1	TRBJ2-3	TGCAGTGCTCCGACAGGGAGCACAGATACGCAGTATTTT	CSAPTGSTDTQYF
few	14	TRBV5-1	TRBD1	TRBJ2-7	TGCGCCAGCAGCCCAGGGGGCTACGAGTACGAGCAGTACTTC	CASSPGGYEYEQYF
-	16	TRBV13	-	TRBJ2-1	TGTGCCAGCAGCAACACCTTAGGTCGGATGTCCAATGAGCAGTTCTTC	CASSNTLGRMSNEQFF